The rows below give T cell receptor beta chains drawn from one sample of a study of cytomegalovirus exposure and HLA in healthy donors. The protocol was immunoSEQ multiplex PCR, while the TCRdb copy is restricted to in-frame clones and leaves out a portion. Here the sample spans 150,000 to 250,000 clones, about four fifths being singletons. Sequenced sample: PBMCs. These receptors were taken from a girl aged 5-17 years in good health and CMV-seropositive. Each CDR3 is given with its conserved first and last residue. The order of the fields is D gene, V gene, J gene, clone size, CDR3 protein, CDR3 DNA. The D gene is left open where the match is weak. Rows may omit the clone size; those that give it use once, few, many or a size class.

NA,TRBV6-5,TRBJ1-2,few,CASSYSPGDGYTF,TGTGCCAGCAGTTACTCCCCAGGGGACGGCTACACCTTC
NA,TRBV4-3,TRBJ1-2,once,CASSQDWAGSGYTF,TGCGCCAGCAGCCAAGATTGGGCGGGGTCTGGCTACACCTTC
NA,TRBV5-4,TRBJ2-3,NA,CASSFPSGKGADTQYF,TGTGCCAGCAGCTTTCCCTCAGGGAAAGGGGCAGATACGCAGTATTTT
NA,TRBV6-5,TRBJ1-2,NA,CASSYSGRGYTF,TGTGCCAGCAGTTACTCAGGGAGGGGCTACACCTTC
NA,TRBV9,TRBJ2-3,few,CASSAYGTDTDTQYF,TGTGCCAGCAGCGCCTACGGTACAGACACAGATACGCAGTATTTT
TRBD1,TRBV13,TRBJ1-5,NA,CASSSTGFQGQPQHF,TGTGCCAGCAGCTCGACAGGGTTCCAGGGTCAGCCCCAGCATTTT
TRBD1,TRBV25-1,TRBJ1-1,few,CASSRGPYEAFF,TGTGCCAGCAGCAGGGGGCCCTATGAAGCTTTCTTT
NA,TRBV25-1,TRBJ1-4,NA,CASSEFTGSNEKLFF,TGTGCCAGCAGTGAATTTACAGGGTCAAATGAAAAACTGTTTTTT
TRBD1,TRBV6-1,TRBJ2-7,NA,CASSAGGGYEQYF,TGTGCCAGCAGTGCAGGGGGCGGTTACGAGCAGTACTTC
NA,TRBV6-4,TRBJ1-5,NA,CASSEGLREGAQHF,TGTGCCAGCAGTGAAGGACTACGGGAAGGGGCCCAGCATTTT
TRBD1,TRBV7-9,TRBJ1-2,NA,CASSLGRGDSYGYTF,TGTGCCAGCAGCTTAGGCAGGGGGGATAGCTATGGCTACACCTTC
TRBD1,TRBV11-2,TRBJ2-7,NA,CASSFGTAAYEQYF,TGTGCCAGCAGCTTCGGGACAGCGGCCTACGAGCAGTACTTC
TRBD1,TRBV12-5,TRBJ1-1,NA,CASGPGQGYTEAFF,TGTGCTAGTGGCCCGGGACAGGGGTACACTGAAGCTTTCTTT
TRBD1,TRBV10-2,TRBJ1-3,NA,CASRSGQDRSGNTIYF,TGCGCCAGCAGATCGGGACAGGATCGTTCTGGAAACACCATATATTTT
NA,TRBV2,TRBJ1-2,NA,CASSGGGLVNYGYTF,TGTGCCAGCAGTGGGGGGGGGTTAGTAAACTATGGCTACACCTTC
TRBD1,TRBV9,TRBJ1-1,few,CASSVEAGQGPNTEAFF,TGTGCCAGCAGCGTAGAAGCGGGACAGGGGCCGAACACTGAAGCTTTCTTT
TRBD1,TRBV7-9,TRBJ1-2,NA,CASNDQGVAGYTF,TGTGCCAGCAACGACCAGGGGGTGGCTGGCTACACCTTC
NA,TRBV25-1,TRBJ1-2,NA,CASSESLNYGYTF,TGTGCCAGCAGTGAATCACTTAACTATGGCTACACCTTC
TRBD1,TRBV18,TRBJ2-2,NA,CASSPGRPGGAGTGELFF,TGTGCCAGCTCACCAGGTCGTCCAGGGGGCGCAGGTACCGGGGAGCTGTTTTTT
NA,TRBV15,TRBJ2-1,NA,CATSGPGKVSRWNEQFF,TGTGCCACCAGCGGCCCCGGGAAGGTTAGCCGATGGAATGAGCAGTTCTTC
NA,TRBV19,TRBJ2-2,NA,CASTSLPGTGELFF,TGTGCCAGTACGTCCTTGCCGGGGACCGGGGAGCTGTTTTTT
NA,TRBV2,TRBJ1-1,NA,CASSQSRTEAFF,TGTGCCAGCAGTCAAAGCCGGACTGAAGCTTTCTTT
NA,TRBV21-1,TRBJ1-5,NA,CASPLRCRGGNQPQHF,TGTGCCAGCCCGCTAAGGTGCAGGGGCGGCAATCAGCCCCAGCATTTT
NA,TRBV18,TRBJ1-3,few,CASSPAGDSGNTIYF,TGTGCCAGCTCACCCGCTGGAGACTCTGGAAACACCATATATTTT
TRBD1,TRBV5-1,TRBJ2-4,NA,CASSPNPTGDGIQYF,TGCGCCAGCAGCCCGAACCCGACAGGGGATGGCATTCAGTACTTC
NA,TRBV14,TRBJ2-1,NA,CASSQSVSYNEQFF,TGTGCCAGCAGCCAATCCGTATCCTACAATGAGCAGTTCTTC
TRBD1,TRBV10-3,TRBJ2-7,NA,CAISESYRDRAPYEQYF,TGTGCCATCAGTGAGTCGTACAGGGACAGGGCGCCCTACGAGCAGTACTTC
NA,TRBV5-6,TRBJ1-6,NA,CASSGGTYNSPLHF,TGTGCCAGCAGCGGCGGGACCTATAATTCACCCCTCCACTTT
NA,TRBV6-1,TRBJ1-4,NA,CASNRTPTGEKLFF,TGTGCCAGCAACAGAACACCAACAGGTGAAAAACTGTTTTTT
TRBD2,TRBV7-2,TRBJ2-7,NA,CASSLWSSGGAMYVYEQYF,TGTGCCAGCAGCTTATGGTCTAGCGGGGGGGCCATGTATGTCTACGAGCAGTACTTC
TRBD2,TRBV5-1,TRBJ2-1,NA,CASSLYLAGSSSYNEQFF,TGCGCCAGCAGCTTGTACCTAGCGGGCTCAAGCTCCTACAATGAGCAGTTCTTC
TRBD1,TRBV5-1,TRBJ2-7,NA,CASSFGTGSYYEQYF,TGCGCCAGCAGCTTCGGGACAGGGAGCTACTACGAGCAGTACTTC
NA,TRBV5-1,TRBJ2-7,NA,CASSPARGLLYEQYF,TGCGCCAGCAGCCCCGCCAGGGGTCTCCTCTACGAGCAGTACTTC
NA,TRBV30,TRBJ2-5,NA,CAWSRETQYF,TGTGCCTGGAGTCGAGAGACCCAGTACTTC
TRBD1,TRBV7-4,TRBJ2-7,NA,CASSPKSGPPGQGYEQYF,TGTGCCAGCAGCCCTAAATCCGGTCCGCCGGGACAGGGTTACGAGCAGTACTTC
TRBD1,TRBV5-1,TRBJ1-3,once,CASSPMTGEGNTIYF,TGCGCCAGCAGCCCGATGACAGGGGAAGGAAACACCATATATTTT
TRBD2,TRBV5-4,TRBJ2-1,NA,CASSFLAGGNEQFF,TGTGCCAGCAGCTTTCTAGCGGGGGGTAATGAGCAGTTCTTC
TRBD2,TRBV25-1,TRBJ2-7,NA,CASAVAGGYEQYF,TGTGCCAGCGCGGTAGCGGGGGGCTACGAGCAGTACTTC
TRBD1,TRBV19,TRBJ1-4,NA,CASSIRTGNEKLFF,TGTGCCAGTAGTATCCGGACAGGGAATGAAAAACTGTTTTTT
TRBD1,TRBV6-5,TRBJ1-1,NA,CASNRPGQGEAFF,TGTGCCAGCAACCGACCGGGACAGGGTGAAGCTTTCTTT